This entry concerns a single T cell receptor beta chain. These data belong to a study of blood T cell repertoires in COVID-19. Some clones are missing from TCRdb's copy, which holds only in-frame ones; the method was immunoSEQ multiplex PCR. This table holds about 44,000 clones, around 80% found once. V lost 3 bases and J lost 0, with 12 bases in between. The germline gives CDR1 SGHRS, CDR2 YFSETQ. The CDR3 is 16 amino acids. The TCR was taken from a human donor in a cohort sampled during active COVID-19. The chain uses TRBV5-1 and TRBJ1-4; a possible D gene is TRBD1 (5 bases). Sequencing was carried out using peripheral blood. DNA for the CDR3: TGCGCCAGCAGCTATAGCGGGGCTGCAACTAATGAAAAACTGTTTTTT. Its translation: CASSYSGAATNEKLFF.